This is a list of T cell receptor beta chains from one sample in a study of neurological immune-mediated disorders. TCRdb reprocessed the 5' RACE reads with MiXCR, giving one entry per CDR3 protein. Among approximately 84,000 distinct CDR3 sequences listed, around 4% were seen once. Material for sequencing was PBMCs. These TCRs come from a woman aged 55-69 years with multiple sclerosis. The CDR3 runs from the conserved cysteine through the conserved F or W. A D gene is named only where the DNA matches it firmly. Size is stated as how often the clone was seen (once, few, many) or a class if it is expanded.

size: many; length: 13; J: TRBJ2-5; V: TRBV5-1; D: -; CDR3: CASSLVAEETQYF; DNA: TGCGCCAGCAGCTTGGTTGCAGAAGAGACCCAGTACTTC
size: many; length: 16; J: TRBJ2-3; V: TRBV7-6; D: -; CDR3: CASSGGTGLSTDTQYF; DNA: TGTGCCAGCAGCGGGGGCACGGGACTCAGCACAGATACGCAGTATTTT
size: many; length: 15; J: TRBJ1-3; V: TRBV18; D: -; CDR3: CASSPGPSNGNTIYF; DNA: TGTGCCAGCTCACCAGGGCCTTCCAATGGAAACACCATATATTTT
size: many; length: 15; J: TRBJ1-2; V: TRBV29-1; D: TRBD1; CDR3: CSVAGTGDGDYGYTF; DNA: TGCAGCGTTGCCGGGACAGGGGACGGGGACTATGGCTACACCTTC
size: many; length: 10; J: TRBJ2-7; V: TRBV20-1; D: -; CDR3: CSAGTREQYF; DNA: TGCAGTGCGGGGACACGCGAGCAGTACTTC
size: many; length: 14; J: TRBJ2-7; V: TRBV3-1; D: -; CDR3: CASSSGTRPYEQYF; DNA: TGTGCCAGCAGTTCCGGGACAAGGCCCTACGAGCAGTACTTC
size: many; length: 16; J: TRBJ2-2; V: TRBV12-3/TRBV12-4; D: -; CDR3: CASSLDLGGGTGELFF; DNA: TGTGCCAGCAGTTTGGATCTGGGGGGCGGGACCGGGGAGCTGTTTTTT
size: many; length: 13; J: TRBJ1-5; V: TRBV20-1; D: -; CDR3: CSARVRAPTPQHF; DNA: TGCAGTGCTAGAGTAAGGGCCCCAACCCCCCAGCATTTT
size: many; length: 15; J: TRBJ1-6; V: TRBV27; D: -; CDR3: CASSKQTLYNSPLHF; DNA: TGTGCCAGCAGTAAACAGACCTTATATAATTCACCCCTCCACTTT
size: many; length: 16; J: TRBJ1-5; V: TRBV5-6; D: -; CDR3: CASSLRGRGVRQPQHF; DNA: TGTGCCAGCAGCTTACGGGGGCGAGGGGTCAGGCAGCCCCAGCATTTT